This TCR beta chain was captured in a study of T cell repertoires in cytomegalovirus infection. Study details: Public TCR beta signatures were indicative of both CMV infection and a matching HLA type. Whole-study results and caveats: The cumulative frequency of public TCR beta families identified carriers of CMV plus the relevant HLA. HLA-C-restricted CMV-specific TCR beta clonotypes prevailed in the ex vivo response.

A word on this clonotype: Its target is unknown.

A single record per CDR3 protein comes from TCRdb applying MiXCR to the reads. The sample holds 740,000 or so distinct CDR3 sequences, 35% seen once. This CDR3 is built from 12 residues. The germline V gene encodes CDR1 MDHEN and CDR2 SYDVKM. Trimming shortened V by 5 bases and J by 7 bases, and 11 bases separated the two germline ends. The specimen was PBMCs. The sequence was collected from a human donor in good health (CMV status not recorded). Some clones in this sample may be carry-over from other donors' samples. J is TRBJ2-5 and V is TRBV28, with D unclear. The CDR3 here is CASSPGQTTQYF. CDR3 coding DNA: TGTGCCAGCAGTCCCGGGCAGACGACCCAGTACTTC.